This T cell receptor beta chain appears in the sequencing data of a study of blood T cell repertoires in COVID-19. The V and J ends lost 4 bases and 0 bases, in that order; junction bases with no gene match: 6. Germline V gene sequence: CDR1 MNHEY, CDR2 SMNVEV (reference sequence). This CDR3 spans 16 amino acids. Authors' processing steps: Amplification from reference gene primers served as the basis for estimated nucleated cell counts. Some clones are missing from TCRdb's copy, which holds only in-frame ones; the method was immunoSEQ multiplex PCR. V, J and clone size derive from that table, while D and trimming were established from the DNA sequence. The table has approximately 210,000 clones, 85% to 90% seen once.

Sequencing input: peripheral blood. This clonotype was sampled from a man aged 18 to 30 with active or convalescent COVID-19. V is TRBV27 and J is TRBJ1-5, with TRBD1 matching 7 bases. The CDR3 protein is CASSSLTGLSNQPQHF. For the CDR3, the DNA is TGTGCCAGCAGTTCCTTGACAGGGCTTAGCAATCAGCCCCAGCATTTT.